The T cell receptor beta chain under discussion was sequenced for a study of shared clonotypes between healthy human individuals. The study's findings and limits: Across a handful of donors, naive CD4 shared about 5%, naive CD8 more than 3%, memory CD4 2% to 2.5%, memory CD8 more than 0.35%.

Profiling relied on immunoSEQ multiplex PCR, and the TCRdb table lists in-frame clones only, not all of them. The table has about 2.2 million clones, 93% seen once. Comment on this clone: The antigen remains undetermined.

CDR1 and CDR2 (germline): MDHEN, SYDVKM. The ends were cut back, 1 base at V and 0 bases at J, with 10 bases in the middle. CDR3 length: 16 residues. As defined, naive CD8 cells were CD45RO-negative and positively selected for CCR7, with terminally differentiated effector memory CD45RA+ cells excluded. The donors, all of them Caucasian adults, lived in Nashville, Tennessee. The rearrangement uses TRBV28 and TRBJ1-5, with D perhaps matching TRBD1 (6 bases). This receptor was taken from a man between 18 and 29 years old in good health. Some clones in this sample may be carry-over from other donors' samples. The sample comprised naive CD8+ T cells from PBMCs. The CDR3 is CASSLYSGVSNQPQHF. The CDR3 bases are TGTGCCAGCAGTTTATACTCAGGGGTTAGCAATCAGCCCCAGCATTTT.